One sample yielded the 30 T cell receptor beta chains listed below, sequenced in a study of shared clonotypes between healthy human individuals. Clones were sequenced by immunoSEQ multiplex PCR, and TCRdb holds only the in-frame ones, with some missing. This sample has under 600,000 clones, with more than 95% found just once. Sequenced input: naive CD4+ T cells sorted from blood. Subset meaning: CD45RA+ positively selected. The receptors come from a woman aged 25 to 45 in good health.

The rearrangement joins TRBV15 to TRBJ1-4, with 7 bases aligning to TRBD1. In germline, CDR1 is LNHNV, CDR2 YYDKDF (reference sequence). Trimming took 3 bases from V and 8 from J; bases not matched to a gene: 9. This CDR3 comprises 15 residues. The CDR3 DNA sequence: TGTGCCACCAGCAGTACAGGGGCCTCGATAGAAAAACTGTTTTTT. Translation gives CATSSTGASIEKLFF.

J is TRBJ1-2 and V is TRBV5-1; D not resolved. Per the germline V gene, CDR1 is SGHRS and CDR2 is YFSETQ. Trimming took 4 bases from V and 4 from J, leaving 8 bases between them. The CDR3 sequence is 12 residues long. CDR3 residues: CASSGSSYGYTF. In DNA form, the CDR3 reads TGCGCCAGCAGCGGGTCCTCCTATGGCTACACCTTC.

This rearrangement joins TRBV4-1 to TRBJ1-1; D not certain. Between the trimmed V and J ends, which lost 3 bases and 6 bases, there was a span of 14 bases. Germline V gene lookup returns CDR1 MGHRA and CDR2 YSYEKL. The CDR3 is 14 amino acids. The CDR3 is CASSQVGSVSEAFF. The CDR3 DNA is TGCGCCAGCAGCCAGGTGGGGTCAGTATCTGAAGCTTTCTTT.

The chain uses TRBV4-1 and TRBJ2-1; TRBD2 aligns across 8 bases. Germline lookup yields CDR1 MGHRA and CDR2 YSYEKL. This CDR3 comprises 15 residues. V lost 2 bases to trimming and J lost 3 bases; unmatched junction nucleotides: 3. CDR3 in amino acids: CASSQLAGYYNEQFF. CDR3 in DNA: TGCGCCAGCAGCCAATTAGCGGGATACTACAATGAGCAGTTCTTC.

V gene TRBV5-1 combines with J gene TRBJ2-2; unclear D gene. Trimming cost V 0 bases and J 1 base, with 16 bases left between them. The CDR3 has 18 amino acids. The germline V gene has CDR1 SGHRS and CDR2 YFSETQ. CDR3: CASSLAEAIGENTGELFF. The DNA for the CDR3 is TGCGCCAGCAGCTTGGCCGAAGCGATCGGCGAGAACACCGGGGAGCTGTTTTTT.

The chain couples TRBV9 to TRBJ2-1; 10 bases are shared with TRBD1. Germline V CDR1 and CDR2: SGDLS, YYNGEE. The CDR3 loop spans 15 amino acids. J gave up 5 bases and V 4 bases, and 6 bases lay outside the gene matches. The CDR3 spells CASSPTGQGNNEQFF. Here the CDR3 DNA reads TGTGCCAGCAGCCCTACGGGACAGGGGAACAATGAGCAGTTCTTC.

This rearrangement joins TRBV28 to TRBJ2-6, with 8 bases fitting TRBD2. This CDR3 has 15 amino acids. The junction had 5 bases not matched to a gene; V was cut back by 8 bases and J by 2 bases. The germline V gene has CDR1 MDHEN and CDR2 SYDVKM. This chain's CDR3 is CASGGTSAGANVLTF. The CDR3 DNA is TGTGCCAGCGGCGGGACTAGTGCTGGGGCCAACGTCCTGACTTTC.

The CDR3 reads CASSILDAGNTIYF. The CDR3 nucleotides are TGTGCCAGTAGTATTTTGGACGCTGGAAACACCATATATTTT. V is TRBV19 and J is TRBJ1-3; D is uncertain. Trimming pared 3 bases from V and 2 bases from J, leaving 8 bases between. This CDR3 is built from 14 residues. Germline V gene data show CDR1 as LNHDA and CDR2 as SQIVND (reference sequence).

The gene calls are TRBV6-5 and TRBJ2-7, with D possibly TRBD1 on 5 matching bases. This CDR3 contains 12 residues. Germline CDR1 and CDR2: MNHEY and SVGAGI. Trimming took 8 bases from V and 2 from J, leaving 10 bases between them. The CDR3 region is CASGAGPYEQYF. The DNA for the CDR3 is TGTGCCAGCGGGGCAGGGCCCTACGAGCAGTACTTC.

The chain carries TRBV28 and TRBJ1-2; D remains unclear. Germline V gene lookup returns CDR1 MDHEN and CDR2 SYDVKM. The CDR3 is 16 residues long. V was shortened by 6 bases and J by 2 bases, with 19 bases between the two germline ends. CDR3: CASSPSLWRGNYGYTF. The CDR3 nucleotides read TGTGCCAGCAGCCCCTCCTTATGGCGGGGAAACTATGGCTACACCTTC.

CDR3 DNA sequence: TGTGCCAGCAGCTCGTACACCACAGATACGCAGTATTTT. Translated: CASSSYTTDTQYF. The rearrangement uses TRBV7-2 and TRBJ2-3; no clear D. Per the germline V gene, CDR1 is SGHTA and CDR2 is FQGNSA. The CDR3 contains 13 residues. Trimming pared 4 bases from V and 2 bases from J, leaving 7 bases between.

The CDR3 bases are TGTGCCAGCGAGAGGGACGGAGGAGTGAACACTGAAGCTTTCTTT. Translated, it gives CASERDGGVNTEAFF. The V gene is TRBV2, the J gene TRBJ1-1, with D possibly being TRBD1 (5 bases). Trimming pared 8 bases from V and 0 bases from J, leaving 16 bases between. This CDR3 is 15 amino acids long. Germline CDR1 and CDR2: SNHLY and FYNNEI.

DNA for the CDR3: TGTGCCAGTAGTATTGTCGGTATCTCTGGAAACACCATATATTTT. Translated, it gives CASSIVGISGNTIYF. J is TRBJ1-3 and V is TRBV19; D is unresolved. Germline CDR1 LNHDA, CDR2 SQIVND (reference sequence). This CDR3 has 15 amino acids. The V and J ends lost 3 bases and 0 bases respectively, with 9 bases between them.

The J gene is TRBJ1-6, the V gene TRBV10-3, with D uncertain. In germline, CDR1 is ENHRY, CDR2 SYGVKD. The CDR3 extends over 18 amino acids. The V end lost 1 base, the J end lost 2 bases, and 15 bases lay between the germline ends. Here the CDR3 reads CAISELASLGTYNSPLHF. CDR3 coding DNA: TGTGCCATCAGTGAGTTAGCGTCCCTGGGCACCTATAATTCACCCCTCCACTTT.

CDR3 protein: CASSFGWSSYNEQFF. The CDR3 nucleotides are TGCGCCAGCAGCTTCGGGTGGAGCTCCTACAATGAGCAGTTCTTC. The J gene is TRBJ2-1, the V gene TRBV5-1; D gene unclear. The CDR3 is 15 residues long. Looked up from germline, CDR1 is SGHRS and CDR2 is YFSETQ. The V end was cut by 2 bases, the J end by 0 bases, with 9 bases between.

The chain uses TRBV7-9 and TRBJ1-1; 8 bases map to TRBD1. The CDR3 totals 14 residues. Germline values: CDR1 SEHNR, CDR2 FQNEAQ (reference sequence). The ends lost 5 bases at V and 10 bases at J; junction bases unmatched: 12. CDR3 protein: CASSRTGMNLGAFF. CDR3 coding DNA: TGTGCCAGCAGCCGGACAGGGATGAACTTAGGAGCTTTCTTT.

The V call is TRBV27, the J call TRBJ2-7, with D maybe TRBD1 (5 bases). Trimming took 8 bases from V and 2 from J, leaving 16 bases between them. CDR3 length: 14 amino acids. The germline CDR1 and CDR2 sequences are MNHEY and SMNVEV (reference sequence). CDR3 in amino acids: CASSRGQITYEQYF. The CDR3 DNA is TGTGCCAGCTCAAGGGGTCAGATTACCTACGAGCAGTACTTC.

The chain couples TRBV6-1 to TRBJ2-1, with TRBD2 matching over 9 bases. The V segment lost 5 bases and the J segment 9 bases; nucleotides outside the gene matches: 8. The CDR3 contains 14 residues. Germline V gene lookup returns CDR1 MNHNS and CDR2 SASEGT. CDR3 DNA sequence: TGTGCCAGCAGTAAACCGGGACTAGCTATTGAGCAGTTCTTC. Translation gives CASSKPGLAIEQFF.

V is TRBV7-2 and J is TRBJ1-5, with D tentatively TRBD1 (6 bases). The CDR3 is made up of 17 amino acids. V was clipped by 4 bases and J by 3 bases, with 19 bases between them. Germline-derived CDR1 and CDR2 are SGHTA and FQGNSA. The CDR3 region is CASSWNSGTLLNQPQHF. The CDR3 DNA reads as TGTGCCAGCAGCTGGAACTCCGGGACACTACTCAATCAGCCCCAGCATTTT. Combining the CDR3 with reference TRBV7-2 and TRBJ1-5 gives the whole variable domain GAGVSQSPSNKVTEKGKDVELRCDPISGHTALYWYRQSLGQGLEFLIYFQGNSAPDKSGLPSDRFSAERTGGSVSTLTIQRTQQEDSAVYLCASSWNSGTLLNQPQHFGDGTRLSIL.

The chain links TRBV7-9 to TRBJ2-3, with a possible D match to TRBD1 (6 bases). The V gene lost 5 bases and the J gene lost 5 bases, with 20 bases spanning the gap. The CDR3 extends over 16 amino acids. From germline, CDR1 is SEHNR and CDR2 FQNEAQ (reference sequence). CDR3 DNA: TGTGCCAGCAGCCTACTCACAGGGATTAGTATAGATACGCAGTATTTT. Encoded protein: CASSLLTGISIDTQYF.

V gene TRBV5-1 combines with J gene TRBJ1-1; unclear D gene. The ends were cut back, 4 bases at V and 0 bases at J, with 19 bases in the middle. The CDR3 has 17 amino acids. Per germline, CDR1 SGHRS and CDR2 YFSETQ. This CDR3 reads CASSVDATSFMNTEAFF. The CDR3 DNA reads as TGCGCCAGCAGCGTAGATGCCACCTCGTTCATGAACACTGAAGCTTTCTTT.

This sequence joins TRBV5-1 and TRBJ2-2; D is possibly TRBD2 (5 bases). Germline CDR1 and CDR2: SGHRS and YFSETQ. The CDR3 length is 15 residues. Trimming took off 4 bases at V and 5 bases at J, with 15 bases between the two ends. The CDR3: CASSATATGTGELFF. CDR3 DNA: TGCGCCAGCAGCGCCACAGCGACGGGGACCGGGGAGCTGTTTTTT.

The rearrangement joins TRBV25-1 to TRBJ2-2; D is perhaps TRBD1 (6 bases). V was cut by 3 bases and J by 5 bases, with 10 bases left in between. Per the germline V gene, CDR1 is MGHDK and CDR2 is SYGVNS. This CDR3 is 14 amino acids long. The CDR3 DNA sequence: TGTGCCAGCAGTGATCCCAGGGGAACCGGGGAGCTGTTTTTT. It translates to CASSDPRGTGELFF.

V and J are TRBV11-2 and TRBJ2-2; D is possibly TRBD1 (6 bases). The CDR3 has 15 amino acids. Per the germline V gene, CDR1 is SGHAT and CDR2 is FQNNGV. Trimming left V 3 bases short and J 1 base short, with 9 bases between. CDR3: CASSFPGQNTGELFF. DNA for the CDR3: TGTGCCAGCAGCTTCCCGGGACAGAACACCGGGGAGCTGTTTTTT.

The J gene is TRBJ2-2, the V gene TRBV5-1, with D perhaps matching TRBD1 (5 bases). The CDR3 loop spans 17 amino acids. V lost 0 bases and J 3 bases, leaving 15 bases between the germline ends. Germline assignment: CDR1 SGHRS and CDR2 YFSETQ. CDR3 nucleotides: TGCGCCAGCAGCTTGGTGGTAGCAGGGTTTGACACCGGGGAGCTGTTTTTT. Translation gives CASSLVVAGFDTGELFF.

The V and J genes are TRBV11-2 and TRBJ2-2; 7 nucleotides line up with TRBD2. CDR3 length equals 15 residues. The germline gives CDR1 SGHAT, CDR2 FQNNGV. V shed 5 bases and J 0 bases; nucleotides not matched to a gene: 3. The DNA of the CDR3 is TGTGCCAGCAGCCGCAGCGGGACGAACACCGGGGAGCTGTTTTTT. As protein: CASSRSGTNTGELFF.

The genes are TRBV4-1 and TRBJ1-6; 11 bases align to TRBD1. Germline V CDR1 and CDR2: MGHRA, YSYEKL. This CDR3 region has 15 residues. Trimming cost V 3 bases and J 10 bases; bases outside gene matches: 5. The CDR3 loop is CASSQRDRGKSPLHF. The CDR3 coding sequence is TGCGCCAGCAGCCAGAGGGACAGGGGGAAATCACCCCTCCACTTT.

This chain uses TRBV29-1 with TRBJ2-7; 7 bases map to TRBD2. The CDR3 is 15 residues long. The germline V gene has CDR1 SQVTM and CDR2 ANQGSEA. The V segment lost 7 bases and the J segment 4 bases; nucleotides outside the gene matches: 16. CDR3 sequence (DNA): TGCAGCGCCCGGGGAAGGGGCGGGAGATGGTACGAGCAGTACTTC. Residues: CSARGRGGRWYEQYF.

This sequence joins TRBV5-4 and TRBJ1-5; D might be TRBD1 (5 bases). V lost 7 bases and J lost 7, with 15 bases in between. The CDR3 sequence is 13 residues long. In germline, CDR1 is SGHNT, CDR2 YYREEE (reference sequence). The CDR3 loop reads CASLWGLEQPQHF. In DNA, the CDR3 is TGTGCCAGCCTGTGGGGACTTGAACAGCCCCAGCATTTT. The variable domain in full, completed from reference TRBV5-4 and TRBJ1-5, reads ETGVTQSPTHLIKTRGQQVTLRCSSQSGHNTVSWYQQALGQGPQFIFQYYREEENGRGNFPPRFSGLQFPNYSSELNVNALELDDSALYLCASLWGLEQPQHFGDGTRLSIL.

The CDR3 spells CASSGSGAGGETQYF. CDR3 sequence (DNA): TGTGCCAGCAGTGGGAGTGGGGCGGGAGGTGAGACCCAGTACTTC. The chain combines TRBV6-1 with TRBJ2-5, with 8 positions matching TRBD2. V dropped 4 bases and J dropped 5; count of bases not matched to a gene: 9. This CDR3 contains 15 residues. From germline, CDR1 is MNHNS and CDR2 SASEGT.